Listed here are 12 T cell receptor beta chains from one sample, sequenced in a study of identical twins (dated by TCRdb to about 2016). Library generation was performed with 5' RACE. Sequencing used an Illumina HiSeq 2000. TCRdb redid the processing of the public reads, applying fastp at Q25 and MiXCR, and retained in-frame beta chains. CDR3 protein sequences are deduplicated, and each keeps its most common genes and DNA. Here the sample has 1.5 million to 2 million distinct CDR3 sequences; roughly a third occur a single time. The ten largest clones capture about 0.25% of the sample. The specimen was cord blood. These receptors were collected from a newborn girl in good health.

The gene calls are TRBV2 and TRBJ2-3; no firm D call. CDR3 length: 14 residues. Per the germline V gene, CDR1 is SNHLY and CDR2 is FYNNEI. The germline V and J ends were trimmed by 6 bases and 0 bases, with 10 bases remaining between them. The CDR3 reads CASSRSRSTDTQYF. CDR3 nucleotide sequence: TGTGCCAGCAGCCGTTCCCGAAGCACAGATACGCAGTATTTT.

This clonotype has more than one count but fewer than ten. The V gene is TRBV20-1, the J gene TRBJ2-7, with 8 nucleotides matching TRBD1. The CDR3 has 14 amino acids. Germline CDR1 reads DFQATT; CDR2 reads SNEGSKA (reference sequence). The J segment lost 3 bases and the V segment lost 4 bases, leaving 8 bases of the junction unmatched. The CDR3 DNA is TGCAGTGCTATTGCTGACAGGGGAAACTACGAGCAGTACTTC. This gives the protein CSAIADRGNYEQYF.

This chain connects TRBV5-1 to TRBJ2-3; D remains unclear. The length of the CDR3 is 14 residues. Germline CDR1 and CDR2: SGHRS and YFSETQ. The germline V and J ends were trimmed by 0 bases and 3 bases, with 8 bases remaining between them. Written as DNA, the CDR3 is TGCGCCAGCAGCTTGGTACGCACTACAGATACGCAGTATTTT. Protein sequence: CASSLVRTTDTQYF.

J is TRBJ2-5 and V is TRBV20-1; D uncertain. Trimming left V 0 bases short and J 5 bases short, with 13 bases between. CDR3 length equals 14 residues. The V gene's germline CDR1 is DFQATT and CDR2 SNEGSKA (reference sequence). The CDR3 DNA follows: TGCAGTGCTAGAGAACTGCCAGCTTGGGAGACCCAGTACTTC. It is translated as CSARELPAWETQYF.

The rearrangement uses TRBV4-2 and TRBJ1-4; maybe TRBD1 (6 bases). Germline CDR1 LGHNA, CDR2 YNFKEQ. The V and J ends lost 1 base and 8 bases respectively, with 14 bases between them. The CDR3 length is 15 residues. CDR3 coding DNA: TGTGCCAGCAGCCAAGCCCCAGGGGAGTACGAAAAACTGTTTTTT. This encodes CASSQAPGEYEKLFF.

The chain joins TRBV20-1 to TRBJ1-1; D possibly corresponds to TRBD1 (5 bases). The CDR3 sequence is 11 residues long. Germline V CDR1 and CDR2: DFQATT, SNEGSKA (reference sequence). With 2 bases removed from V and 9 bases from J, the gap between germline ends came to 10 bases. The CDR3, as DNA: TGCAGTGCTAGACGGGACGACCAAGCTTTCTTT. Residues: CSARRDDQAFF.

This rearrangement joins TRBV6-5 to TRBJ2-2; 12 bases agree with TRBD2. With V trimmed by 6 bases and J by 4 bases, 6 bases remained unmatched. The CDR3 totals 16 residues. Germline V gene lookup returns CDR1 MNHEY and CDR2 SVGAGI. The CDR3 nucleotides read TGTGCCAGCAGGCGACTAGCGGGAGATGGCACCGGGGAGCTGTTTTTT. This gives the protein CASRRLAGDGTGELFF.

This clonotype was detected many times. The J gene is TRBJ2-7, the V gene TRBV7-9; 12 nucleotides align to TRBD2. This CDR3 contains 15 residues. Trimming took 5 bases from V and 5 from J; bases not matched to a gene: 7. Per the germline V gene, CDR1 is SEHNR and CDR2 is FQNEAQ (reference sequence). The CDR3 DNA sequence: TGTGCCAGCAGCCCCAGGACTAGCGGGACAAACGAGCAGTACTTC. Translating gives CASSPRTSGTNEQYF. The full variable domain, its missing parts supplied by reference TRBV7-9 and TRBJ2-7, is DTGVSQNPRHKITKRGQNVTFRCDPISEHNRLYWYRQTLGQGPEFLTYFQNEAQLEKSRLLSDRFSAERPKGSFSTLEIQRTEQGDSAMYLCASSPRTSGTNEQYFGPGTRLTVT.

A few counts support this clonotype. The rearrangement uses TRBV20-1 and TRBJ2-1, with D possibly matching TRBD2 (6 bases). Trimming cost V 2 bases and J 2 bases, with 13 bases left between them. This CDR3 contains 15 residues. CDR1 and CDR2 (germline): DFQATT, SNEGSKA (reference sequence). The CDR3 loop reads CSARSAGKPYNEQFF. DNA of the CDR3: TGCAGTGCTAGAAGTGCGGGGAAACCCTACAATGAGCAGTTCTTC.

This clonotype was observed a few times. The gene calls are TRBV11-2 and TRBJ2-3, with TRBD1 matching 8 bases. The CDR3 totals 18 residues. Trimming removed 4 bases from V and 2 bases from J; junction bases left unmatched: 14. Germline values: CDR1 SGHAT, CDR2 FQNNGV. CDR3 in DNA: TGTGCCAGCAGCTCACGGACAGGGTGGGTTAGGGCCACAGATACGCAGTATTTT. It codes for CASSSRTGWVRATDTQYF.

The genes are TRBV10-1 and TRBJ1-6; tentatively, D is TRBD1 (6 bases). Germline CDR1 and CDR2: WNHNN and SYGVQD (reference sequence). There are 14 residues in the CDR3. Trimming left V 4 bases short and J 6 bases short, with 10 bases between. The CDR3 coding sequence is TGCGCCAGCAGTGGGAAACAGGGTAATTCACCCCTCCACTTT. It translates to CASSGKQGNSPLHF.

This clonotype was recorded many times. V usage is TRBV24-1 and J usage is TRBJ1-2; TRBD1 matches at 9 bases. Germline V gives CDR1 KGHDR, CDR2 SFDVKD. The CDR3 length is 14 residues. V was pared by 3 bases and J by 3 bases, with 1 base of the junction left unmatched. This CDR3 is CATSDRTGDYGYTF. The CDR3 DNA is TGTGCCACCAGTGATCGGACAGGGGACTATGGCTACACCTTC.